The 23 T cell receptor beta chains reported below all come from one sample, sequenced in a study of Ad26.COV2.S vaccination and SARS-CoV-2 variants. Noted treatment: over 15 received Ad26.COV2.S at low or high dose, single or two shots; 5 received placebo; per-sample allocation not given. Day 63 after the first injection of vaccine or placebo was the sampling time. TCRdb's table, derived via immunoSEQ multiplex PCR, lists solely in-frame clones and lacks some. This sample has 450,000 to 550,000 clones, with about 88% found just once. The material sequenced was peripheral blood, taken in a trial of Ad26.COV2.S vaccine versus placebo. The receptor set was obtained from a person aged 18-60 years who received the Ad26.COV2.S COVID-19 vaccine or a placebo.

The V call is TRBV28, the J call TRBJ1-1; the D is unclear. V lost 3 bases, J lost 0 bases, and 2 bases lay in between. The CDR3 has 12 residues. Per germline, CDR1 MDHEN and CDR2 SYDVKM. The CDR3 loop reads CASSFVNTEAFF. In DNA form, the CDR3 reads TGTGCCAGCAGTTTTGTGAACACTGAAGCTTTCTTT.

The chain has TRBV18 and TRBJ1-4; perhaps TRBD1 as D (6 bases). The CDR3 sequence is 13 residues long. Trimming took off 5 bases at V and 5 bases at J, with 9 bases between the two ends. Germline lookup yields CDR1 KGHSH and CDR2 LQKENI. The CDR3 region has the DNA TGTGCCAGCTCAGCTGGGACAAATGAAAAACTGTTTTTT. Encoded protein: CASSAGTNEKLFF.

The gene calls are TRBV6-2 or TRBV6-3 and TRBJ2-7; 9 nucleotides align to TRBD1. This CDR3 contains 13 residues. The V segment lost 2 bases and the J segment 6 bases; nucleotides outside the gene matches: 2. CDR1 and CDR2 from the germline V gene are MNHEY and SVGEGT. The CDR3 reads CASSYPDRGEQYF. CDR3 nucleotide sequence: TGTGCCAGCAGTTACCCGGACAGGGGCGAGCAGTACTTC.

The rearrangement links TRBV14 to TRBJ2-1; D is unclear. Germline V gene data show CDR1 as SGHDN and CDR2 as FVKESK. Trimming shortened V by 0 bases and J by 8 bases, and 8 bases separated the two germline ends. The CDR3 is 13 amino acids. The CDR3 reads CASSQDLGYEQFF. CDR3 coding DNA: TGTGCCAGCAGCCAAGATTTGGGATATGAGCAGTTCTTC.

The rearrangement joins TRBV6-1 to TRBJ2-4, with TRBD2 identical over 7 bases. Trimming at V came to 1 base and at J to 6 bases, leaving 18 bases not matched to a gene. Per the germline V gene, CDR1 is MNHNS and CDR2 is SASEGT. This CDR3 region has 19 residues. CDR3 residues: CASSEVLRLGRGEGNIQYF. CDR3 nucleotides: TGTGCCAGCAGTGAAGTCCTACGATTGGGTCGGGGGGAGGGAAACATTCAGTACTTC.

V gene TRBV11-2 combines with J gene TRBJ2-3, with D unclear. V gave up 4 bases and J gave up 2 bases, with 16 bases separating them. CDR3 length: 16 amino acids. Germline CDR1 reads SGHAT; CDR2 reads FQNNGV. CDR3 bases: TGTGCCAGCAGCTCTCACCCCGGACCACCCACAGATACGCAGTATTTT. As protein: CASSSHPGPPTDTQYF. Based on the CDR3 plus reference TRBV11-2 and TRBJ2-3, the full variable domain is EAGVAQSPRYKIIEKRQSVAFWCNPISGHATLYWYQQILGQGPKLLIQFQNNGVVDDSQLPKDRFSAERLKGVDSTLKIQPAKLEDSAVYLCASSSHPGPPTDTQYFGPGTRLTVL.

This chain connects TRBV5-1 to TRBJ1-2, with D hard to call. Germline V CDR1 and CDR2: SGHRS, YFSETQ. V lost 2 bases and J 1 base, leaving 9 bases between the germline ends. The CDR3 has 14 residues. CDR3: CASSFGSDNYGYTF. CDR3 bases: TGCGCCAGCAGCTTCGGGTCTGATAACTATGGCTACACCTTC.

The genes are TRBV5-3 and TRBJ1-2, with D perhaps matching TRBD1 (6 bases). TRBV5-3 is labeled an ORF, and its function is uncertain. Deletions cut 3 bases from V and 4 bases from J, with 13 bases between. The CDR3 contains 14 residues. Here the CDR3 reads CARSCTGQVYGYTF. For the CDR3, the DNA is TGTGCCAGAAGCTGCACAGGGCAAGTCTATGGCTACACCTTC.

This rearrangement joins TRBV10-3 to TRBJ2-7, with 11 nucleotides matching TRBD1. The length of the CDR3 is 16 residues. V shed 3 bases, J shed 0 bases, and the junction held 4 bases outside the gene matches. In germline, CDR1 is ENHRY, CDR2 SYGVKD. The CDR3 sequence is CAISEPGQGGSYEQYF. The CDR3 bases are TGTGCCATCAGTGAACCGGGACAGGGGGGCTCCTACGAGCAGTACTTC.

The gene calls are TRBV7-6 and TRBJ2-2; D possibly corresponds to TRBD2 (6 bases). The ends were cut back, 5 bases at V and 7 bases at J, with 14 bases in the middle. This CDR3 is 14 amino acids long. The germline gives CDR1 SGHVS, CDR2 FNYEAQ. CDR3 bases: TGTGCCAGCAGCGCGGGGATTTGGGTCGGGGAGCTGTTTTTT. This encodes CASSAGIWVGELFF.

The CDR3 region is CASSPGSNQPQHF. For the CDR3, the DNA is TGTGCCAGCAGTCCGGGAAGCAATCAGCCCCAGCATTTT. The rearrangement uses TRBV6-4 and TRBJ1-5; no clear D gene. Trimming stripped 5 bases from V and 1 base from J, with 6 bases between. Germline loops: CDR1 MRHNA, CDR2 SNTAGT. The CDR3 spans 13 residues.

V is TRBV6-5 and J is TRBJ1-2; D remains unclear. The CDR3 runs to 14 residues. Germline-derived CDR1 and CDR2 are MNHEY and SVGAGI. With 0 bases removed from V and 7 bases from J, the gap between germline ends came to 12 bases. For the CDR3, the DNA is TGTGCCAGCAGTTACTCCACACCCCCTTTTGGCTACACCTTC. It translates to CASSYSTPPFGYTF.

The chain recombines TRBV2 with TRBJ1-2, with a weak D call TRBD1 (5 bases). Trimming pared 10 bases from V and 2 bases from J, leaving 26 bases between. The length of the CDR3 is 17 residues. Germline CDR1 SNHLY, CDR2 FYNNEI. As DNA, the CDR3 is TGTGCCATCCCTGGGAGTACCAAACAGGCGCCCAACTATGGCTACACCTTC. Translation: CAIPGSTKQAPNYGYTF.

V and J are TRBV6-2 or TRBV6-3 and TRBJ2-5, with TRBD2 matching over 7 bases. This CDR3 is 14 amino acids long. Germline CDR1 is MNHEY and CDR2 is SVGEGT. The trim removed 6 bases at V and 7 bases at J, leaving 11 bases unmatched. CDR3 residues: CASSRGTTVGTQYF. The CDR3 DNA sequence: TGTGCCAGCAGCCGTGGGACTACTGTAGGGACCCAGTACTTC.

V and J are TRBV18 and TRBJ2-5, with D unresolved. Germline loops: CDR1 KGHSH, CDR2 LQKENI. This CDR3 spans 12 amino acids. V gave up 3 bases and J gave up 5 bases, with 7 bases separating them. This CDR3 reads CASSPFTETQYF. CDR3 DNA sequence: TGTGCCAGCTCACCGTTTACGGAGACCCAGTACTTC.

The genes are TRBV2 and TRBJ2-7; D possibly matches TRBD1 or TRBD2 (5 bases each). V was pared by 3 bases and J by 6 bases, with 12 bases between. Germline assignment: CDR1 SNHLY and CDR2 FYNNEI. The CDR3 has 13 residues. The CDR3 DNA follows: TGTGCCAGCAGTGATGAGTTTGGGGGCGAGCAGTACTTC. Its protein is CASSDEFGGEQYF. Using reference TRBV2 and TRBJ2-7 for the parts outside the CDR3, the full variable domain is EPEVTQTPSHQVTQMGQEVILRCVPISNHLYFYWYRQILGQKVEFLVSFYNNEISEKSEIFDDQFSVERPDGSNFTLKIRSTKLEDSAMYFCASSDEFGGEQYFGPGTRLTVT.

CDR3 region: CASYEQYF. Here the CDR3 DNA reads TGTGCCAGTTACGAGCAGTACTTC. The V gene is TRBV19, the J gene TRBJ2-7; D is uncertain. The CDR3 sequence is 8 residues long. V lost 8 bases and J lost 4, with 0 bases in between. Germline assignment: CDR1 LNHDA and CDR2 SQIVND (reference sequence). Complete variable domain (other parts from reference TRBV19 and TRBJ2-7): DGGITQSPKYLFRKEGQNVTLSCEQNLNHDAMYWYRQDPGQGLRLIYYSQIVNDFQKGDIAEGYSVSREKKESFPLTVTSAQKNPTAFYLCASYEQYFGPGTRLTVT.

CDR3 DNA: TGTGCCAGCTCACCGACTAAAGACTTAGGAAACACCATATATTTT. This gives the protein CASSPTKDLGNTIYF. The chain is built from TRBV18 and TRBJ1-3; no definite D call. CDR1 is KGHSH, CDR2 LQKENI, per germline. The CDR3 contains 15 residues. Trimming removed 3 bases at V and 4 bases at J, with 13 bases between. Using reference TRBV18 and TRBJ1-3 for the parts outside the CDR3, the full variable domain is NAGVMQNPRHLVRRRGQEARLRCSPMKGHSHVYWYRQLPEEGLKFMVYLQKENIIDESGMPKERFSAEFPKEGPSILRIQQVVRGDSAAYFCASSPTKDLGNTIYFGEGSWLTVV.

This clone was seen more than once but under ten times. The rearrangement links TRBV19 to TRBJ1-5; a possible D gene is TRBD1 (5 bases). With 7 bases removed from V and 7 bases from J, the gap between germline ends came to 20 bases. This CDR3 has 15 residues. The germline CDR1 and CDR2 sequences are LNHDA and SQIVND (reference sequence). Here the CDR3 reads CASTPGLGPGQPQHF. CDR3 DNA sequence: TGTGCCAGTACCCCGGGTCTGGGGCCGGGGCAGCCCCAGCATTTT.

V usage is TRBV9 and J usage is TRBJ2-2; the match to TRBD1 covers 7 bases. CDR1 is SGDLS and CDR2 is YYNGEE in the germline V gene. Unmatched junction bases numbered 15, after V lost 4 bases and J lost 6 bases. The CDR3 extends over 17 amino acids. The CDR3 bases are TGTGCCAGCAGCTCCAGAACCGGGACAGTTACACCCGGGGAGCTGTTTTTT. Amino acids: CASSSRTGTVTPGELFF.

The chain's CDR3 is CASSWGRYNEQFF. CDR3 nucleotides: TGTGCCAGCAGCTGGGGCCGATACAATGAGCAGTTCTTC. J is TRBJ2-1 and V is TRBV5-6, with D possibly TRBD1 on 5 matching bases. Germline V lookup: CDR1 SGHDT, CDR2 YYEEEE. The CDR3 spans 13 residues. The V end lost 3 bases, the J end lost 4 bases, and 8 bases lay between the germline ends.

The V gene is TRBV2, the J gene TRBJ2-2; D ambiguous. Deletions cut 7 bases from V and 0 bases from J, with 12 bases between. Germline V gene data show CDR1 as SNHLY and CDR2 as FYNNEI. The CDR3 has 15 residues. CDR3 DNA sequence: TGTGCCAGCACTTTTTTACAAGCGAACACCGGGGAGCTGTTTTTT. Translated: CASTFLQANTGELFF. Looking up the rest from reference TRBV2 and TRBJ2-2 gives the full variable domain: EPEVTQTPSHQVTQMGQEVILRCVPISNHLYFYWYRQILGQKVEFLVSFYNNEISEKSEIFDDQFSVERPDGSNFTLKIRSTKLEDSAMYFCASTFLQANTGELFFGEGSRLTVL.

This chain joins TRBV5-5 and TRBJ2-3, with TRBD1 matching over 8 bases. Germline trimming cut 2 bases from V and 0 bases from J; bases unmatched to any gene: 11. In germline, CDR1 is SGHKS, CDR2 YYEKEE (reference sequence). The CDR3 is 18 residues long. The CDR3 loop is CASSFNRGSSPSTDTQYF. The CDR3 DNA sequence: TGTGCCAGCAGCTTTAACAGGGGGAGTAGTCCTAGCACAGATACGCAGTATTTT.